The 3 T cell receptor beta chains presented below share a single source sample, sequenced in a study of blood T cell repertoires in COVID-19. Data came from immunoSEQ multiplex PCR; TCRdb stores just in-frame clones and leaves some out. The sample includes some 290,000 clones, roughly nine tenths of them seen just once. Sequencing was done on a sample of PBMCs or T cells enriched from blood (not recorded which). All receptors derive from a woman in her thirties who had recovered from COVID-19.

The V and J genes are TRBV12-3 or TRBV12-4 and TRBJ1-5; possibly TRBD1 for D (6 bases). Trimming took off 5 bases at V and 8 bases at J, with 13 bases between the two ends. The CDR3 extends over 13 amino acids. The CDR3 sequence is CASSLQGLKPQHF. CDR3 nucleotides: TGTGCCAGCAGTCTACAGGGTTTAAAGCCCCAGCATTTT.

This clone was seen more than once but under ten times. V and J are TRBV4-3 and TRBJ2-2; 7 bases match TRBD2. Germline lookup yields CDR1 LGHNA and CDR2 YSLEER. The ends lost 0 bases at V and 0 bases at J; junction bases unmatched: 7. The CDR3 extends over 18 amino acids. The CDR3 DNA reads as TGCGCCAGCAGCCAAGAGGGGGGGATTACACCGAACACCGGGGAGCTGTTTTTT. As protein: CASSQEGGITPNTGELFF.

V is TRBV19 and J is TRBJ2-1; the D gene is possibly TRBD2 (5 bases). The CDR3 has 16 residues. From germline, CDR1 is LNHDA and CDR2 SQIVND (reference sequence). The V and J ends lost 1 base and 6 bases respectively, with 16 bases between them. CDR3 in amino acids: CASSIVAGEGGNEQFF. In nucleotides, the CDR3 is TGTGCCAGTAGTATAGTTGCGGGTGAGGGCGGCAATGAGCAGTTCTTC.